This T cell receptor beta chain was captured by sequencing in a study of blood T cell repertoires in COVID-19. Study context: Samples taken during acute and convalescent COVID-19 were collected in the United States, Italy and Spain. T cells, B-cell-depleted T cells, or PBMCs supplied cDNA or gDNA.

Original data processing: Using reference gene primer amplification, nucleated cell counts were estimated. Measured with immunoSEQ multiplex PCR; TCRdb has only the in-frame clones, and not every one. That table gives V, J and clone size, and the DNA gave D and trimming. The sample lists over 300,000 clones, around 90% occurring once. The V gene end was trimmed by 6 bases and the J gene end by 1 base; junction bases not matched to a gene: 3. The CDR3 has 13 amino acids. Germline CDR1 reads KGHSH; CDR2 reads LQKENI. The sequencing sample was made of peripheral blood. The source of this sequence is a man aged 18 to 35 with active or convalescent COVID-19. V gene TRBV18 combines with J gene TRBJ2-7; 7 nucleotides agree with TRBD2. The CDR3 DNA is TGTGCCAGCTCGGCGGGAGCGTCCTACGAGCAGTACTTC. It yields the protein CASSAGASYEQYF.